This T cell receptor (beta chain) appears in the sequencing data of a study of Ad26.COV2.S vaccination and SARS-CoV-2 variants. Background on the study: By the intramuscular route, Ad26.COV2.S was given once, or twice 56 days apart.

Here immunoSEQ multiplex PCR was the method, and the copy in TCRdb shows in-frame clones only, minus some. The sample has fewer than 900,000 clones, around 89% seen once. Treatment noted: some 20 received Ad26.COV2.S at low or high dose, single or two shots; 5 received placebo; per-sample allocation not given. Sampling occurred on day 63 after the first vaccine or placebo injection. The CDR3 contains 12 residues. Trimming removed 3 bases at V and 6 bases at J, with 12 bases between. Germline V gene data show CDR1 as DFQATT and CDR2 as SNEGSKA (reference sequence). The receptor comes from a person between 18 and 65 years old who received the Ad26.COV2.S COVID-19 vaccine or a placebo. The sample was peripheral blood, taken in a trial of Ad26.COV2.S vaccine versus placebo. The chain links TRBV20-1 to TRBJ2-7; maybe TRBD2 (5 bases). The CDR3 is CSASGRGGEQYF. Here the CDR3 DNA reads TGCAGTGCTAGTGGAAGAGGAGGCGAGCAGTACTTC.